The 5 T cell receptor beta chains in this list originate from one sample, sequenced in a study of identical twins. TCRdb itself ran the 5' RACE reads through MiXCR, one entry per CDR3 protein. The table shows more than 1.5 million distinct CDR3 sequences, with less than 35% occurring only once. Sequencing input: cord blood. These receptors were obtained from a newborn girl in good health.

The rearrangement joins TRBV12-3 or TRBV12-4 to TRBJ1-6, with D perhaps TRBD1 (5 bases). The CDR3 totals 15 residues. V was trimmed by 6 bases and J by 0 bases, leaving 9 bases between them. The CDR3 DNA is TGTGCCAGCAGCAGACAGTACTCCTATAATTCACCCCTCCACTTT. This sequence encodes CASSRQYSYNSPLHF.

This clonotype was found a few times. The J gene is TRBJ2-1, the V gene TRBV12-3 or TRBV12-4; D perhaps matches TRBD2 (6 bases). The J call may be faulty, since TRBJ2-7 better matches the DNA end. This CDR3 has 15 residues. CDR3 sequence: CASSLRLEPYNEQYF. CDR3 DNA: TGTGCCAGCAGTTTGAGACTAGAACCCTACAATGAGCAGTACTTC.

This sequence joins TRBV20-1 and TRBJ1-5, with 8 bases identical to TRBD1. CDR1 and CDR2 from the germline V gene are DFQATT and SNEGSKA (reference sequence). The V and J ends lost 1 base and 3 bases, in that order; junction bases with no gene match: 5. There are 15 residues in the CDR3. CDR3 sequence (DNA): TGCAGTGCTAGAGTGTCGACAGGGGACAATCAGCCCCAGCATTTT. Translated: CSARVSTGDNQPQHF.

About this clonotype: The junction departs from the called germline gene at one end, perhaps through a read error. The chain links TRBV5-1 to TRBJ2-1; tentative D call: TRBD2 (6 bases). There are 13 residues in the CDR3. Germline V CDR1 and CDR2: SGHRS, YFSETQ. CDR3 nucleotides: TGCGCCGGCAGCTTGTCGGGACTCGGTGAGCAGTTCTTC. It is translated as CAGSLSGLGEQFF.

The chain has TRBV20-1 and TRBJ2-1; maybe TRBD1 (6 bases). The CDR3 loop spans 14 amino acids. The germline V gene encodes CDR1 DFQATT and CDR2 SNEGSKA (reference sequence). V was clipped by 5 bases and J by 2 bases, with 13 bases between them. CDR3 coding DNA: TGCAGTGCTCGTAGACAGGTTACCTACAATGAGCAGTTCTTC. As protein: CSARRQVTYNEQFF.